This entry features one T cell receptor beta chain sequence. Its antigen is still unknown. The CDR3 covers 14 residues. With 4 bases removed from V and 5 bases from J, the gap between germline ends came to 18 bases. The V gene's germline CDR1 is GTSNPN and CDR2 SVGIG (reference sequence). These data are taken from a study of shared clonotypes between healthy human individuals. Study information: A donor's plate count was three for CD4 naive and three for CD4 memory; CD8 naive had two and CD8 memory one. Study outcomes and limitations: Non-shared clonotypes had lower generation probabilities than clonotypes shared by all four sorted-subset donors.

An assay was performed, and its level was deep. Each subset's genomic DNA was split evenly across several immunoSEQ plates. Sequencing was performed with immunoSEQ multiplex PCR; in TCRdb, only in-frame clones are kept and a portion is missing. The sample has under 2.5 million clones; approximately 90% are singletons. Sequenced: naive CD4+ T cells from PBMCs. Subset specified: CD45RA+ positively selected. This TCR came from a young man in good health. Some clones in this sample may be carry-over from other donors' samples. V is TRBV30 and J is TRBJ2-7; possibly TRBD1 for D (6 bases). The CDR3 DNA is TGTGCCTGGACTCAGGGGCCTAAAGTCCACGAGCAGTACTTC. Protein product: CAWTQGPKVHEQYF.